Each of the 23 T cell receptor beta chains below was sequenced from the same sample in a study of CD8 T cells in Susac syndrome. Reverse transcription of roughly 0.5 to 1 ug RNA was performed with random hexamers. TCRdb itself ran the immunoSEQ multiplex PCR reads through MiXCR, one entry per CDR3 protein. The table records about 120,000 distinct CDR3 sequences, around 90% of them present only once. Material for sequencing was CD4+ T cells from PBMCs. These receptors were taken from a human donor in good health.

In its sample, this clonotype was seen a few times. The chain joins TRBV7-2 to TRBJ1-1; D possibly corresponds to TRBD1 (6 bases). This CDR3 has 14 amino acids. Between the trimmed V and J ends, which lost 6 bases and 4 bases, there was a span of 15 bases. The germline V gene encodes CDR1 SGHTA and CDR2 FQGNSA. CDR3 in DNA: TGTGCCAGCAGACTCACTACAGGGCCCACTGAAGCTTTCTTT. Its translation: CASRLTTGPTEAFF.

V and J are TRBV30 and TRBJ2-6; D not certain. Germline lookup yields CDR1 GTSNPN and CDR2 SVGIG (reference sequence). The CDR3 is made up of 15 amino acids. V dropped 6 bases and J dropped 2 bases, with 14 bases sitting between them. The CDR3 nucleotides are TGTGCCTGCCCCACCGGGCCGGCTGGGGCCAACGTCCTGACTTTC. It is translated as CACPTGPAGANVLTF.

V usage is TRBV5-6 and J usage is TRBJ1-1; D gene uncertain. Trimming shortened V by 2 bases and J by 1 base, and 3 bases separated the two germline ends. The CDR3 is 12 residues long. Germline V gene lookup returns CDR1 SGHDT and CDR2 YYEEEE. CDR3 amino acids: CASSFANTEAFF. The CDR3 DNA sequence: TGTGCCAGCAGCTTTGCGAACACTGAAGCTTTCTTT.

The chain has TRBV5-6 and TRBJ2-7, with 7 bases that match TRBD1. Germline V CDR1 and CDR2: SGHDT, YYEEEE. The CDR3 extends over 15 amino acids. Trimming took 7 bases from V and 0 from J; bases not matched to a gene: 10. CDR3 sequence (DNA): TGTGCCAGCGCGACAGGGCTTGACAGCTCCTACGAGCAGTACTTC. This encodes CASATGLDSSYEQYF.

The chain carries TRBV18 and TRBJ2-7; D is unclear. V lost 3 bases and J 2 bases, leaving 11 bases between the germline ends. The V gene's germline CDR1 is KGHSH and CDR2 LQKENI. This CDR3 is built from 14 residues. CDR3 nucleotide sequence: TGTGCCAGCTCACCCGAAGGCCCTCCCTACGAGCAGTACTTC. Encoded protein: CASSPEGPPYEQYF.

V gene TRBV4-3 combines with J gene TRBJ2-1, with 12 bases lining up with TRBD2. V shed 2 bases and J 10 bases; nucleotides not matched to a gene: 12. Germline V lookup: CDR1 LGHNA, CDR2 YSLEER. The CDR3 has 17 residues. The CDR3: CASSQPPLAGGLGEQFF. The CDR3 nucleotides are TGCGCCAGCAGCCAACCCCCGCTAGCGGGGGGGCTGGGGGAGCAGTTCTTC.

J is TRBJ1-3 and V is TRBV5-1; D not certain. Trimming left V 0 bases short and J 0 bases short, with 10 bases between. Germline V CDR1 and CDR2: SGHRS, YFSETQ. The CDR3 sequence is 16 residues long. The CDR3 nucleotides are TGCGCCAGCAGCTTGGCATACCCGAGCTCTGGAAACACCATATATTTT. Translating it yields CASSLAYPSSGNTIYF.

This clonotype was counted only a few times. DNA for the CDR3: TGTGCCAGCAGCTTAGACTGGCAGGGAGACCCCTACGAGCAGTACTTC. It is translated as CASSLDWQGDPYEQYF. V gene TRBV7-6 combines with J gene TRBJ2-7; D may match TRBD1 or TRBD2 (5 bases each). Germline V gene lookup returns CDR1 SGHVS and CDR2 FNYEAQ. The CDR3 is 16 amino acids. Trimming cost V 1 base and J 2 bases, with 15 bases left between them.

The gene calls are TRBV30 and TRBJ1-1; unclear D gene. The V gene lost 3 bases and the J gene lost 0 bases, with 5 bases spanning the gap. This CDR3 has 12 amino acids. Germline CDR1 GTSNPN, CDR2 SVGIG (reference sequence). The CDR3 nucleotides read TGTGCCTGGAGCAAGGTGAACACTGAAGCTTTCTTT. Amino acids: CAWSKVNTEAFF. The whole variable domain, remainder taken from reference TRBV30 and TRBJ1-1, is SQTIHQWPATLVQPVGSPLSLECTVEGTSNPNLYWYRQAAGRGLQLLFYSVGIGQISSEVPQNLSASRPQDRQFILSSKKLLLSDSGFYLCAWSKVNTEAFFGQGTRLTVV.

This chain connects TRBV7-9 to TRBJ1-2, with a weak D call TRBD1 (5 bases). The CDR3 is 15 residues long. Germline V gene sequence: CDR1 SEHNR, CDR2 FQNEAQ (reference sequence). V lost 1 base and J 6 bases, leaving 15 bases between the germline ends. This chain's CDR3 is CASSLVSARVHGYTF. The CDR3 coding sequence is TGTGCCAGCAGCTTAGTGAGTGCCAGGGTACATGGCTACACCTTC.

The V gene is TRBV19, the J gene TRBJ2-7; weak D call: TRBD2 (5 bases). The germline V gene encodes CDR1 LNHDA and CDR2 SQIVND (reference sequence). Trimming removed 5 bases at V and 6 bases at J, with 14 bases between. The CDR3 is made up of 13 amino acids. The CDR3 sequence: CASSSMRAGEQYF. The CDR3 nucleotides read TGTGCCAGTAGTTCGATGAGGGCTGGCGAGCAGTACTTC.

This chain links TRBV12-3 or TRBV12-4 with TRBJ1-4; 9 nucleotides agree with TRBD1. This CDR3 contains 19 residues. Germline trimming cut 3 bases from V and 0 bases from J; bases unmatched to any gene: 11. The CDR3 loop is CASSFRTGAAPATNEKLFF. DNA for the CDR3: TGTGCCAGCAGTTTCCGGACAGGGGCTGCCCCCGCAACTAATGAAAAACTGTTTTTT.

The V call is TRBV7-9, the J call TRBJ2-1; D is unresolved. V was trimmed by 3 bases and J by 0 bases, leaving 12 bases between them. Germline V gene sequence: CDR1 SEHNR, CDR2 FQNEAQ (reference sequence). CDR3 length equals 16 residues. For the CDR3, the DNA is TGTGCCAGCAGCTTCCGAGGCAAGAGCTCCTACAATGAGCAGTTCTTC. As protein: CASSFRGKSSYNEQFF.

This clonotype was seen just once. The chain has TRBV7-9 and TRBJ1-5; D gene uncertain. CDR3 size: 12 residues. The V and J ends lost 2 bases and 10 bases respectively, with 9 bases between them. Germline assignment: CDR1 SEHNR and CDR2 FQNEAQ (reference sequence). The CDR3 DNA follows: TGTGCCAGCAGCTTATACCTACAACCCCAGCATTTT. Translation gives CASSLYLQPQHF.

The rearrangement links TRBV7-9 to TRBJ2-1, with D perhaps matching TRBD2 (5 bases). Trimming removed 1 base from V and 13 bases from J, with 14 bases in between. CDR1 and CDR2 (germline): SEHNR, FQNEAQ (reference sequence). The CDR3 is 13 residues long. CDR3 sequence: CASSLGPGIHQFF. The CDR3 nucleotides read TGTGCCAGCAGCTTAGGACCCGGGATTCATCAGTTCTTC.

The gene calls are TRBV9 and TRBJ1-6; 7 nucleotides match TRBD1. CDR1 and CDR2 (germline): SGDLS, YYNGEE. J gave up 10 bases and V 0 bases, and 7 bases lay outside the gene matches. The CDR3 is made up of 15 amino acids. The CDR3 DNA reads as TGTGCCAGCAGCGTAGCACGAGGGGGCGGCTCACCCCTCCACTTT. This codes for CASSVARGGGSPLHF.

The V call is TRBV20-1, the J call TRBJ1-5, with 8 nucleotides matching TRBD1. Germline V lookup: CDR1 DFQATT, CDR2 SNEGSKA (reference sequence). The V and J ends lost 3 bases and 0 bases, in that order; junction bases with no gene match: 10. The length of the CDR3 is 17 residues. The CDR3 DNA reads TGCAGTGCTAGCCCCGGGACAGGAACTTTTAGCAATCAGCCCCAGCATTTT. This gives the protein CSASPGTGTFSNQPQHF.

The rearrangement joins TRBV4-3 to TRBJ1-5, with 9 bases fitting TRBD1. CDR1 and CDR2 from the germline V gene are LGHNA and YSLEER. This CDR3 spans 15 amino acids. The ends lost 3 bases at V and 4 bases at J; junction bases unmatched: 4. CDR3 sequence: CASSQDRGRNQPQHF. The CDR3 bases are TGCGCCAGCAGCCAGGACAGGGGAAGGAATCAGCCCCAGCATTTT.

In nucleotides, the CDR3 is TGTGCCAGCAGCCAAGATGTACCAGATACGCAGTATTTT. As protein: CASSQDVPDTQYF. The V call is TRBV3-1, the J call TRBJ2-3; D gene unclear. CDR1 is LGHDT, CDR2 YNNKEL, per germline (reference sequence). The V and J ends lost 0 bases and 4 bases respectively, with 5 bases between them. The CDR3 extends over 13 amino acids.

The chain's CDR3 is CAWSERAGRETQYF. DNA for the CDR3: TGTGCCTGGAGTGAGAGAGCGGGACGAGAGACCCAGTACTTC. The chain carries TRBV30 and TRBJ2-5; 7 bases map to TRBD2. CDR3 length: 14 amino acids. CDR1 and CDR2 (germline): GTSNPN, SVGIG (reference sequence). After removal of 1 base from V and 4 bases from J, the junction contained 6 bases not matched to a gene. Full variable domain (rest looked up from reference TRBV30 and TRBJ2-5): SQTIHQWPATLVQPVGSPLSLECTVEGTSNPNLYWYRQAAGRGLQLLFYSVGIGQISSEVPQNLSASRPQDRQFILSSKKLLLSDSGFYLCAWSERAGRETQYFGPGTRLLVL.

The chain recombines TRBV7-9 with TRBJ1-1, with D maybe TRBD1 (6 bases). V lost 0 bases and J 6 bases, leaving 14 bases between the germline ends. The CDR3 runs 15 residues. Germline V gene sequence: CDR1 SEHNR, CDR2 FQNEAQ (reference sequence). CDR3 nucleotides: TGTGCCAGCAGCTTAGCGACAGGTCTTTTGGCTGAAGCTTTCTTT. Its protein is CASSLATGLLAEAFF.

This clonotype was observed once. The CDR3 loop reads CASTPSWGQETQYF. The CDR3 coding sequence is TGTGCCAGCACCCCGTCTTGGGGGCAAGAGACCCAGTACTTC. The genes are TRBV7-2 and TRBJ2-5; D is tentatively TRBD1 or TRBD2 (5 bases each). There are 14 residues in the CDR3. The germline CDR1 and CDR2 sequences are SGHTA and FQGNSA. V lost 7 bases to trimming and J lost 2 bases, with 14 bases between them. Variable domain in full (rest from reference TRBV7-2 and TRBJ2-5): GAGVSQSPSNKVTEKGKDVELRCDPISGHTALYWYRQSLGQGLEFLIYFQGNSAPDKSGLPSDRFSAERTGGSVSTLTIQRTQQEDSAVYLCASTPSWGQETQYFGPGTRLLVL.

V gene TRBV4-3 combines with J gene TRBJ2-5; 10 bases fit TRBD2. Germline V CDR1 and CDR2: LGHNA, YSLEER. The CDR3 is made up of 14 amino acids. J lost 7 bases, V lost 8 bases, and 10 bases had no gene match. In DNA, the CDR3 is TGCGCCAGCGCGCTAGCGGGAGATAGCGTGACCCAGTACTTC. This encodes CASALAGDSVTQYF.